The rows below give T cell receptor beta chains drawn from one sample of a study of identifying expanded T cells in peripheral blood. Data came from immunoSEQ multiplex PCR; TCRdb stores just in-frame clones and leaves some out. The sample includes 60,000 to 65,000 clones, over 75% of them seen just once. The sequenced material came from blood. The receptor set was obtained from a person aged 18 to 75 in good health. Each CDR3 is given with its conserved first and last residue. A D gene is named only where the DNA matches it firmly. Clone size is stated in some rows and not others, as once, few, many or a class when expanded.

J gene | V gene | clone size | D gene | CDR3 protein | CDR3 DNA
TRBJ1-5 | TRBV7-2 | . | . | CASSLLGQPQHF | TGTGCCAGCAGCTTACTTGGACAGCCCCAGCATTTT
TRBJ2-2 | TRBV6-6 | . | . | CASTGPKGGGELFF | TGTGCCAGCACTGGCCCCAAGGGTGGCGGGGAGCTGTTTTTT
TRBJ1-2 | TRBV5-1 | . | . | CASSPDQGYGYTF | TGCGCCAGCAGCCCAGATCAGGGCTATGGCTACACCTTC
TRBJ1-2 | TRBV9 | few | . | CASSVGNGVYGYTF | TGTGCCAGCAGCGTAGGCAACGGGGTCTATGGCTACACCTTC
TRBJ2-3 | TRBV19 | . | . | CASSHRLLDTQYF | TGTGCCAGTAGTCACCGACTGTTGGATACGCAGTATTTT
TRBJ1-5 | TRBV5-6 | . | . | CASSLIGGRNQPQHF | TGTGCCAGCAGCTTGATCGGGGGGCGCAATCAGCCCCAGCATTTT
TRBJ2-2 | TRBV7-2 | . | . | CASRGQGYGTGELFF | TGTGCCAGCAGGGGGCAGGGTTACGGCACCGGGGAGCTGTTTTTT
TRBJ2-1 | TRBV4-3 | . | TRBD2 | CASSQVTSGPNEQFF | TGCGCCAGCAGCCAAGTGACTAGCGGTCCCAATGAGCAGTTCTTC
TRBJ2-5 | TRBV10-3 | . | . | CATGALAETQYF | TGTGCCACCGGGGCTCTAGCAGAGACCCAGTACTTC
TRBJ1-2 | TRBV4-1 | few | TRBD1 | CASSQGNRGGGYTF | TGCGCCAGCAGCCAAGGTAACAGGGGAGGAGGCTACACCTTC
TRBJ1-3 | TRBV5-8 | . | . | CASSQLGGFSGNTIYF | TGTGCCAGCAGCCAATTGGGCGGGTTTTCTGGAAACACCATATATTTT
TRBJ1-4 | TRBV7-8 | few | . | CASSLAGQGGKLFF | TGTGCCAGCAGCTTAGCGGGGCAGGGCGGAAAACTGTTTTTT
TRBJ2-7 | TRBV30 | few | . | CAWSVVAEVQYF | TGTGCCTGGAGTGTAGTGGCGGAGGTGCAGTACTTC
TRBJ1-5 | TRBV2 | few | . | CASSGQLQPQHF | TGTGCCAGCAGTGGACAGCTTCAGCCCCAGCATTTT
TRBJ1-6 | TRBV6-4 | . | . | CASSDSETSPLHF | TGTGCCAGCAGTGACTCTGAGACCTCACCCCTCCACTTT
TRBJ1-1 | TRBV29-1 | . | . | CSVESQSPFF | TGCAGCGTTGAGTCGCAGTCCCCTTTCTTT
TRBJ1-2 | TRBV19 | . | . | CASSSNLIGGYTF | TGTGCCAGTAGTTCCAACCTCATTGGAGGCTACACCTTC
TRBJ1-1 | TRBV7-8 | . | . | CASSSRTLNTEAFF | TGTGCCAGCAGCTCGAGGACCCTGAACACTGAAGCTTTCTTT
TRBJ1-1 | TRBV7-9 | few | . | CASRPPTPHTEAFF | TGTGCCAGCAGACCACCCACACCCCACACTGAAGCTTTCTTT
TRBJ2-7 | TRBV6-1 | . | TRBD2 | CASGLAGGREQYF | TGTGCCAGCGGATTAGCGGGGGGAAGGGAGCAGTACTTC
TRBJ2-4 | TRBV7-8 | once | TRBD2 | CASSQGLAGGPRDKNIQYF | TGTGCCAGCAGCCAGGGACTAGCGGGGGGGCCGAGAGACAAAAACATTCAGTACTTC
TRBJ1-6 | TRBV7-3 | . | . | CASSVGQGRDSPLHF | TGTGCCAGCAGCGTAGGGCAGGGGAGGGATTCACCCCTCCACTTT
TRBJ1-1 | TRBV27 | . | . | CASSLSGNMNTEAFF | TGTGCCAGCAGTTTATCGGGCAACATGAACACTGAAGCTTTCTTT
TRBJ2-3 | TRBV9 | . | TRBD2 | CASSVRLAGATDTQYF | TGTGCCAGCAGCGTCAGACTAGCGGGGGCCACAGATACGCAGTATTTT
TRBJ2-1 | TRBV5-1 | once | . | CASSLDGRGYEQFF | TGCGCCAGCAGCTTGGACGGCCGGGGCTATGAGCAGTTCTTC
TRBJ2-2 | TRBV18 | . | . | CASSPGLGTSGNTGELFF | TGTGCCAGCTCACCCGGCCTGGGGACCTCGGGAAACACCGGGGAGCTGTTTTTT
TRBJ1-1 | TRBV6-5 | . | . | CASSYNRMNTEAFF | TGTGCCAGCAGTTATAACAGGATGAACACTGAAGCTTTCTTT
TRBJ2-7 | TRBV6-6 | few | TRBD1 | CASRSGQGEYEQYF | TGTGCCAGCAGATCGGGACAGGGGGAATACGAGCAGTACTTC
TRBJ2-5 | TRBV7-6 | few | TRBD2 | CASSLSGSETQYF | TGTGCCAGCAGCTTGAGCGGGAGCGAGACCCAGTACTTC
TRBJ2-4 | TRBV5-8 | . | TRBD1 | CASSSTRTGRNIQYF | TGTGCCAGCAGTTCAACTAGGACAGGGAGAAACATTCAGTACTTC
TRBJ1-1 | TRBV5-4 | . | . | CASSLGGDTEAFF | TGTGCCAGCAGCCTCGGAGGGGACACTGAAGCTTTCTTT
TRBJ2-5 | TRBV10-1 | once | . | CASSEWSGTSLETQYF | TGCGCCAGCAGTGAGTGGTCCGGGACCTCGCTGGAGACCCAGTACTTC
TRBJ1-2 | TRBV5-1 | . | . | CASSLAAGVNYGYTF | TGCGCCAGCAGCTTGGCGGCAGGGGTTAACTATGGCTACACCTTC
TRBJ2-7 | TRBV6-5 | once | . | CASSYGPLEGEQYF | TGTGCCAGCAGTTACGGACCCCTGGAGGGCGAGCAGTACTTC
TRBJ1-2 | TRBV5-6 | . | . | CASSFGANYGYTF | TGTGCCAGCAGCTTTGGGGCGAACTATGGCTACACCTTC
TRBJ1-4 | TRBV11-2 | . | . | CASSQGPAANEKLFF | TGTGCCAGCAGCCAGGGGCCCGCGGCTAATGAAAAACTGTTTTTT
TRBJ1-1 | TRBV7-9 | . | . | CASSSYDMNTEAFF | TGTGCCAGCAGCTCCTATGACATGAACACTGAAGCTTTCTTT
TRBJ2-2 | TRBV9 | once | . | CASSARPENTGELFF | TGTGCCAGCAGCGCTCGACCGGAGAACACCGGGGAGCTGTTTTTT
TRBJ1-5 | TRBV19 | . | . | CASSRGGGGQPQHF | TGTGCCAGTAGCCGCGGCGGGGGAGGACAGCCCCAGCATTTT
TRBJ1-2 | TRBV6-6 | . | TRBD1 | CASSAGQRYGSGTF | TGTGCCAGCAGCGCGGGACAGAGGTATGGCTCCGGCACCTTC
TRBJ1-2 | TRBV28 | . | . | CATNAATKEGYTF | TGTGCCACAAACGCAGCCACTAAGGAAGGCTACACCTTC
TRBJ2-7 | TRBV23-1 | . | TRBD1 | CASSRLTGSPLGEQYF | TGCGCCAGCAGTCGCCTGACAGGGAGCCCTCTCGGGGAGCAGTACTTC
TRBJ1-2 | TRBV29-1 | . | TRBD1 | CSVVDRDHGYTF | TGCAGCGTTGTTGACAGGGACCATGGCTACACCTTC
TRBJ2-7 | TRBV7-2 | . | TRBD1 | CASSFGGQGYEQYF | TGTGCCAGCAGCTTTGGGGGACAGGGTTACGAGCAGTACTTC
TRBJ1-2 | TRBV2 | . | . | CASSPFGDRSYGYTF | TGTGCCAGCTCCCCGTTTGGAGACAGGTCCTATGGCTACACCTTC
TRBJ1-2 | TRBV5-1 | . | . | CASSLTDNYGYTF | TGCGCCAGCAGCTTGACAGATAACTATGGCTACACCTTC
TRBJ1-1 | TRBV7-8 | . | . | CASSYFRSTEAFF | TGTGCCAGCAGCTACTTTCGGTCCACTGAAGCTTTCTTT
TRBJ1-6 | TRBV5-5 | . | . | CASSSVSVGDGSPLHF | TGTGCCAGCAGCTCGGTGTCGGTAGGCGATGGTTCACCCCTCCACTTT